This T cell receptor beta chain was retrieved from a study of response to subunit inactivated influenza vaccine. Study results and caveats: Each seasonal influenza vaccination recruits few new T cells, the authors suggested.

Trimming cost V 0 bases and J 10 bases; bases outside gene matches: 5. CDR3 length equals 13 residues. In germline, CDR1 is DFQATT, CDR2 SNEGSKA (reference sequence). TCRdb re-called the RT-PCR reads with MiXCR, one entry per CDR3 protein. The table lists 450,000 to 600,000 distinct CDR3 sequences, approximately 15% of them singletons. This clonotype has more than one count but fewer than ten. As yet, its antigen is unknown. V is TRBV20-1 and J is TRBJ2-1, with 8 positions matching TRBD2. Sequenced here: CD4+ T cells sorted from PBMCs, sampled less than 30 months after vaccination. This receptor was identified in a man aged 50 to 69 who received an inactivated influenza vaccine. In DNA, the CDR3 is TGCAGTGCTAGAGATCCTAGCGGGTGGGAGCAGTTCTTC. Translated, it gives CSARDPSGWEQFF.